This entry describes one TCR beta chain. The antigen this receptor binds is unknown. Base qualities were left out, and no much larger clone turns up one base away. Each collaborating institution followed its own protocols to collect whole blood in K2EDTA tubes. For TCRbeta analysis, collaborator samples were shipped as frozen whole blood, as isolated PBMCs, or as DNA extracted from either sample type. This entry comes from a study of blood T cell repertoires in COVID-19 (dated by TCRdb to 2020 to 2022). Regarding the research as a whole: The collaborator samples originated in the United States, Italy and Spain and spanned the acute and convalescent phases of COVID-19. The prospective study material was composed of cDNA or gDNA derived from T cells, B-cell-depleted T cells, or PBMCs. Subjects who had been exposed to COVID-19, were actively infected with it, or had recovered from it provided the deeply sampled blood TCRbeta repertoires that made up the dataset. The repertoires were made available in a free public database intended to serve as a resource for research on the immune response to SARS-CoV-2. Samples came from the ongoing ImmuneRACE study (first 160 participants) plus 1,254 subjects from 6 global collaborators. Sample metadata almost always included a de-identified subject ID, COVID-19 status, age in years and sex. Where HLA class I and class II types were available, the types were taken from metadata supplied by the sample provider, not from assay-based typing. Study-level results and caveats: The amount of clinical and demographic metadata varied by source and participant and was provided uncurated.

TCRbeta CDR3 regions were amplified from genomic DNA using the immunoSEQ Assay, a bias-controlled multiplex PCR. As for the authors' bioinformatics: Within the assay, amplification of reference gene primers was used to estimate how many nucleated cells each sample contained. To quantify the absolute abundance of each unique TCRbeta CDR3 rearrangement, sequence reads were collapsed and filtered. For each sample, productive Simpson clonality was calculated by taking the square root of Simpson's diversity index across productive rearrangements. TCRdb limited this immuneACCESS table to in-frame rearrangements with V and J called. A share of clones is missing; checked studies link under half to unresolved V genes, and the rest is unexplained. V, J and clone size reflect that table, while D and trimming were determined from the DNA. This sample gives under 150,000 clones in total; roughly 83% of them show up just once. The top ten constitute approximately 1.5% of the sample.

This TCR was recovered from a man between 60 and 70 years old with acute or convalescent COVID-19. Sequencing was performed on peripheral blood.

The sequenced DNA: TGTGCCAGCAGTTTATACGGCGGGGGCGACCGAGAGACCCAGTACTTC. Translated, it gives CASSLYGGGDRETQYF. The chain couples TRBV27 to TRBJ2-5; tentative D gene TRBD2, with 7 bases matching. Its CDR3 holds 16 amino acids, cysteine through phenylalanine. Only the CDR3 portion is preserved as DNA: 48 bases, with reading frame beginning at the first base. CDR1 and CDR2 are drawn from the germline V gene (reference sequence): MNHEY, SMNVEV. The germline ends are 16 bases apart after V is trimmed by 1 base and J by 4 bases.